The clone carrying this T cell receptor (beta chain) was counted only a few times. Its antigen is currently unknown. The data were obtained in a study of cytomegalovirus exposure and HLA in healthy donors. General study results and limits: Reportedly, cytomegalovirus status was diagnosed with high sensitivity and specificity. It was approximately 170 TCR beta chains that were listed as cytomegalovirus-associated. In vitro checks showed that three CMV-associated chains really do target CMV antigens.

Assay used: immunoSEQ multiplex PCR; TCRdb lists only in-frame clones, some missing. The sample yields 57,000 or so clones, roughly 90% seen once. The receptor comes from a woman aged 25 to 39 in good health and CMV-seronegative. The sequencing sample was made of PBMCs.

For the CDR3, the DNA is TGTGCCAGCAGGACTAGCGGGAGGGCCTGGGAGCAGTTCTTC. As protein: CASRTSGRAWEQFF. The chain combines TRBV9 with TRBJ2-1; the match to TRBD2 covers 14 bases. Germline-derived CDR1 and CDR2 are SGDLS and YYNGEE. The CDR3 contains 14 residues. V was pared by 5 bases and J by 10 bases, with 5 bases of the junction left unmatched.